This T cell receptor (beta chain) was retrieved from a study of T cells in Graves' hyperthyroidism and ophthalmopathy. TCR beta CDR3 regions were amplified from RNA. HTBI primers were the set used in a first-round RT-PCR of the TCR CDR3. TCRdb reprocessed the multiplex PCR reads via MiXCR and lists one record per CDR3 protein. The sample contains about 560,000 distinct CDR3 sequences, roughly 17% of which appear only once. This clonotype was picked up many times. Its antigen is unknown. The study, taken as a whole, reports: Onset of ophthalmopathy came a median roughly 6.5 months after the model predicted it. Classification by a 13 V-J model distinguished ophthalmopathy from stable hyperthyroidism.

Participants, patients aged 18 to 65, had newly diagnosed hyperthyroidism with a duration under 2 months. With V trimmed by 5 bases and J by 2 bases, 4 bases remained unmatched. CDR3 length: 14 amino acids. Germline values: CDR1 DFQATT, CDR2 SNEGSKA (reference sequence). The TCR sequence derives from a woman between 18 and 29 years old with Graves' hyperthyroidism. What was sequenced was blood. The V call is TRBV20-1, the J call TRBJ2-3; the match to TRBD2 covers 10 bases. The DNA of the CDR3 is TGCAGTGCTCTTGGGACTAGCGCCACAGATACGCAGTATTTT. Protein: CSALGTSATDTQYF.